This T cell receptor (beta chain) was recorded in a study of blood T cell repertoires in COVID-19. Overall study: The origin of the acute and convalescent COVID-19 samples was the United States, Italy and Spain. Sources were T cells, B-cell-depleted T cells, or PBMCs; the material itself was cDNA or gDNA.

CDR3 size: 18 residues. Germline-derived CDR1 and CDR2 are SGHTA and FQGTGA. The V gene lost 1 base and the J gene lost 0 bases, with 17 bases spanning the gap. As processed by the authors: Reference gene primer amplification gave nucleated cell count estimates. Sequencing used immunoSEQ multiplex PCR; TCRdb keeps in-frame clones, though not all of them. For V, J and clone size, that table is used; D and trimming come from the DNA. The table lists under 300,000 clones, roughly 80% of them singletons. The J gene is TRBJ2-3, the V gene TRBV7-3, with a possible D match to TRBD2 (6 bases). The TCR originated in a woman aged 18-30 years with acute or convalescent COVID-19. The sample was peripheral blood. The CDR3 DNA follows: TGTGCCAGCAGCTTAATTGGGTCGAGGGGACTCAGCACAGATACGCAGTATTTT. It encodes CASSLIGSRGLSTDTQYF. Full variable domain (rest looked up from reference TRBV7-3 and TRBJ2-3): GAGVSQTPSNKVTEKGKYVELRCDPISGHTALYWYRQSLGQGPEFLIYFQGTGAADDSGLPNDRFFAVRPEGSVSTLKIQRTERGDSAVYLCASSLIGSRGLSTDTQYFGPGTRLTVL.